This T cell receptor (beta chain) was profiled in a study of CD8+CD57+ T cells in acquired aplastic anemia. A remark on this clonotype: The target antigen is unknown.

Investigators profiled TCR beta VDJ and CDR3 from genomic DNA template. MiXCR, applied by TCRdb to the reads, yields one record per CDR3 protein. The sample includes roughly 160,000 distinct CDR3 sequences, around 75% of them seen just once. Study-wide findings and caveats: Overlap between patients and controls comprised 25 to 30 CD8+ CDR3 sequences. Controls and patients did not differ significantly in CD8+ Simpson's diversity.

It was patients with CD8+CD57+ cell expansion by flow cytometry who were chosen for sequencing. Germline V gene lookup returns CDR1 SGHRS and CDR2 YFSETQ. This CDR3 comprises 13 residues. Unmatched junction bases numbered 7, after V lost 4 bases and J lost 7 bases. Sample: sorted CD4+, CD8+, or CD8+CD57+ T cells (not recorded which) from PBMCs. The chain is built from TRBV5-1 and TRBJ2-7, with 8 bases that match TRBD1. The receptor's source is a human donor with aplastic anemia. CDR3 sequence reads: CASSLDRVSEQYF. CDR3 nucleotide sequence: TGCGCCAGCAGCCTGGACAGGGTTTCGGAGCAGTACTTC.